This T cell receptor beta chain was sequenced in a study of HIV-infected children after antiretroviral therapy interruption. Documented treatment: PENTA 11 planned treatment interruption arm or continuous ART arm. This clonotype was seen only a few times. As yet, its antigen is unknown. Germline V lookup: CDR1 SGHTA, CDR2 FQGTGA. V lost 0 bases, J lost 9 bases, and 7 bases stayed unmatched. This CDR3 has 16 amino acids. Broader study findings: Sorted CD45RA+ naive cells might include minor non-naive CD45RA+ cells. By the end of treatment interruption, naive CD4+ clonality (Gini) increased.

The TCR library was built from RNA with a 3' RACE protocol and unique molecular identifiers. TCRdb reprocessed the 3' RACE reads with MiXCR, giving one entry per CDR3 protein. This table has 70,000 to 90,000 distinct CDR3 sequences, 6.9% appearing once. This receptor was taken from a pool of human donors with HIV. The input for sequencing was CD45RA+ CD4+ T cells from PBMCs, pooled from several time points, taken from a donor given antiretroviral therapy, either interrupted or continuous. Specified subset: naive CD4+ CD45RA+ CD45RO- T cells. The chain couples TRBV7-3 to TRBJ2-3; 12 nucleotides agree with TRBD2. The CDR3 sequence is CASSLTLAGGSETQYF. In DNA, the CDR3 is TGTGCCAGCAGCTTAACTCTAGCGGGAGGGTCGGAGACGCAGTATTTT. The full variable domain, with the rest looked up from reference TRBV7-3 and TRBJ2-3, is GAGVSQTPSNKVTEKGKYVELRCDPISGHTALYWYRQSLGQGPEFLIYFQGTGAADDSGLPNDRFFAVRPEGSVSTLKIQRTERGDSAVYLCASSLTLAGGSETQYFGPGTRLTVL.